This T cell receptor (beta chain) was retrieved from a study of control samples from healthy donors and cancer patients (dated by TCRdb to about 2020). The library was built by means of the immunoSEQ multiplex PCR assay. The table comes from immuneACCESS by way of TCRdb, which keeps in-frame sequences with V and J called. Part of the clones is missing from these tables; in studies checked, under half for an unresolved V gene and the rest for unknown reasons. A total of approximately 44,000 clones appear in this sample, over 65% of them only once. Jointly, the top ten make up roughly 15% of the sample. Relative to germline, V is missing 3 bases and J is missing 5 bases, with 12 bases of the junction outside any gene match. CDR1 and CDR2 (WNHNN, SYGVQD) derive from the germline V gene (reference sequence). Including cysteine and phenylalanine, the CDR3 has 17 amino acids. CDR3 DNA only is kept here, 51 bases in frame from base 1.

Details on this clone: Its antigen remains unidentified. No much larger clone exists at a distance of one base, and base qualities are not known.

In this chain, TRBV10-1 is recombined with TRBJ2-3, and 9 bases in between align with TRBD1. The sequence was obtained from a male donor with melanoma. The specimen sequenced was formalin-fixed, paraffin-embedded tissue. The sequenced DNA is TGCGCCAGCAGTGAAGGTCAAGGACAGGGGCAAAGAGATACGCAGTATTTT. Its product reads: CASSEGQGQGQRDTQYF.